The 22 T cell receptor delta chains listed next were all sequenced from one sample in a study of gamma-delta T cells after stem cell transplantation. TCRdb reanalysed the RT-PCR reads with CATT. Among about 2,400 delta-chain clones listed, approximately 46% were seen once. The source material was gamma-delta T cells. The receptors here all came from a human donor. It is not recorded whose cells these are; they may come from a transplant donor.

This clone was observed a handful of times. The same CDR3 arises from other DNA sequences in this sample as well. The chain carries TRDV2 and TRDJ1; no firm D call. Germline V lookup: CDR1 GEAIGNYY, CDR2 EKD. The germline V and J ends were trimmed by 3 bases and 2 bases, with 24 bases remaining between them. The CDR3 extends over 18 amino acids. The CDR3, as DNA: TGTGCCTGTGACCCGGTTTTCGGCTCTGGATCGACAACCGATAAACTCATCTTT. It encodes CACDPVFGSGSTTDKLIF.

For this clone: A read error is the likely source, as a far larger clone sits one nucleotide away. This same CDR3 is encoded by further DNA sequences in the sample. The rearrangement joins TRDV2 to TRDJ1; no definite D call. The CDR3 totals 16 residues. The V end was cut by 2 bases, the J end by 4 bases, with 19 bases between. CDR1 is GEAIGNYY and CDR2 is EKD in the germline V gene. CDR3 amino acids: CACDNLFPSGDDKLIF. CDR3 nucleotide sequence: TGTGCCTGTGACAATTTGTTTCCCTCGGGTGACGATAAACTCATCTTT.

With regard to this clone: This may be a read error: a much more frequent sequence differs by one nucleotide. In DNA form, the CDR3 reads TGTGCCTGTGAGAAGATGGGGGATACGGTTAAACTCATCTTT. It is translated as CACEKMGDTVKLIF. The chain uses TRDV2 and TRDJ1; 11 bases are shared with TRDD3. Germline CDR1 is GEAIGNYY and CDR2 is EKD. The CDR3 consists of 14 residues. Trimming removed 4 bases from V and 7 bases from J; junction bases left unmatched: 7.

This clone was seen a handful of times. The chain has TRDV2 and TRDJ1; 8 nucleotides line up with TRDD3. CDR3 length equals 18 residues. Losses at the gene ends were 3 bases for V and 0 bases for J; bases not matched to a gene: 14. CDR1 and CDR2 from the germline V gene are GEAIGNYY and EKD. The CDR3 spells CACDGIRLGDAYTDKLIF. The DNA for the CDR3 is TGTGCCTGTGACGGGATACGACTGGGAGACGCGTACACCGATAAACTCATCTTT.

Details on this clone: Other nucleotide sequences from this sample produce the same CDR3. This chain uses TRDV2 with TRDJ3; TRDD3 matches 10 bases. The CDR3 covers 20 residues. Losses at the gene ends were 1 base for V and 18 bases for J; bases not matched to a gene: 26. Germline assignment: CDR1 GEAIGNYY and CDR2 EKD. The CDR3 coding sequence is TGTGCCTGTGACACTCCTCCACTGGGGGATGTTTCCTGTGACACCCGCCCGATGTTTTTC. Translating gives CACDTPPLGDVSCDTRPMFF.

Of note for this clone: A much larger clone is a single base away; this may be a read error. The chain carries TRDV2 and TRDJ3, with 8 bases fitting TRDD3. CDR1 is GEAIGNYY and CDR2 is EKD in the germline V gene. With V trimmed by 2 bases and J by 0 bases, 5 bases remained unmatched. The CDR3 covers 18 residues. The CDR3 DNA sequence: TGTGCCTGTGACAGACTGGGGGCTAGCTCCTGGGACACCCGACAGATGTTTTTC. Amino acids: CACDRLGASSWDTRQMFF.

This clone was observed a handful of times. The junction departs from germline at one end; a sequencing error may be responsible. This rearrangement joins TRDV2 to TRDJ1; 9 nucleotides agree with TRDD3. CDR3 length: 18 amino acids. CDR1 and CDR2 from the germline V gene are GEAIGNYY and EKD. The CDR3 sequence: CACDTLLGDTVYTDELIF. CDR3 DNA: TGTGCCTGTGACACCTTACTGGGGGACACGGTCTACACCGATGAACTCATCTTT.

This clone was observed a handful of times. The chain recombines TRDV2 with TRDJ4; D may be TRDD3 (6 bases). V was shortened by 3 bases and J by 1 base, with 14 bases between the two germline ends. Germline CDR1 GEAIGNYY, CDR2 EKD. There are 14 residues in the CDR3. CDR3 sequence (DNA): TGTGCCTGTGACTATGGGGGGGGTCTCAGACCCCTGATCTTT. This sequence encodes CACDYGGGLRPLIF.

For this clone: A read error may explain this, as a much larger clone is one base away. The CDR3 loop reads CACVIWGTDKLIF. CDR3 nucleotide sequence: TGTGCCTGTGTCATCTGGGGGACGGATAAACTCATCTTT. The J gene is TRDJ1, the V gene TRDV2; 8 bases match TRDD3. CDR1 is GEAIGNYY, CDR2 EKD, per germline. V shed 5 bases and J 5 bases; nucleotides not matched to a gene: 6. This CDR3 is 13 amino acids long.

The chain uses TRDV2 and TRDJ1, with 9 nucleotides matching TRDD3. CDR3 size: 16 residues. Trimming removed 3 bases from V and 4 bases from J; junction bases left unmatched: 11. From germline, CDR1 is GEAIGNYY and CDR2 EKD. The CDR3 here is CACDPLLGEDNDKLIF. The CDR3 nucleotides are TGTGCCTGTGACCCCCTACTGGGGGAAGACAACGATAAACTCATCTTT.

Details on this clone: A read error is likely here: a far larger clone is one base away. This chain links TRDV2 with TRDJ3, with 10 bases lining up with TRDD3. The CDR3 is 20 amino acids. CDR1 GEAIGNYY and CDR2 EKD come from the germline V gene. The trim removed 1 base at V and 1 base at J, leaving 9 bases unmatched. The CDR3 DNA is TGTGCCTGTGACACTCCTCTACTGGGGGATGTTTCCTGGGACACCCGACAGATGTTTTTC. Its protein is CACDTPLLGDVSWDTRQMFF.

The rearrangement uses TRDV2 and TRDJ1, with D unclear. The germline V gene has CDR1 GEAIGNYY and CDR2 EKD. This CDR3 region has 17 residues. Trimming left V 1 base short and J 0 bases short, with 17 bases between. Written as DNA, the CDR3 is TGTGCCTGTGACACGTGGGCCCCCGACGCCGACACCGATAAACTCATCTTT. It specifies CACDTWAPDADTDKLIF.

The chain carries TRDV2 and TRDJ1, with TRDD3 identical over 12 bases. The CDR3 totals 19 residues. The junction had 15 bases not matched to a gene; V was cut back by 4 bases and J by 1 base. CDR1 is GEAIGNYY and CDR2 is EKD in the germline V gene. CDR3 protein: CACDPLIVLGDTTTDKLIF. Here the CDR3 DNA reads TGTGCCTGTGATCCCCTTATCGTACTGGGGGATACTACCACCGATAAACTCATCTTT.

This clone has just one count. It may be a read error: a sequence one base away is much more abundant. The rearrangement uses TRDV2 and TRDJ2; the match to TRDD3 covers 10 bases. Germline assignment: CDR1 GEAIGNYY and CDR2 EKD. This CDR3 region has 16 residues. J was trimmed by 2 bases and V by 3 bases; bases with no gene match: 5. The CDR3 nucleotides read TGTGCCTGTGACCCCGTGGGGGATACCTTGACAGCACAACTCTTCTTT. Its translation: CACDPVGDTLTAQLFF.

This clone has just a few counts. A much larger clone differs from this one at a single base, so this may be a read error. CDR3: CACDTLIPMEWGIRTDKLIF. DNA for the CDR3: TGTGCCTGTGACACGCTTATCCCGATGGAGTGGGGGATTCGCACCGATAAACTCATCTTT. The V and J genes are TRDV2 and TRDJ1, with 8 nucleotides matching TRDD3. This CDR3 region has 20 residues. J was trimmed by 1 base and V by 1 base; bases with no gene match: 19. Germline loops: CDR1 GEAIGNYY, CDR2 EKD.

With regard to this clone: A much larger clone differs from this one at a single base, so this may be a read error. Other DNA sequences in the sample encode the same CDR3. The chain combines TRDV2 with TRDJ1, with D unresolved. The germline V gene has CDR1 GEAIGNYY and CDR2 EKD. The CDR3 contains 12 residues. V was pared by 4 bases and J by 7 bases, with 12 bases between. The CDR3 protein is CACEAGVPKLIF. The CDR3 bases are TGTGCCTGTGAGGCGGGAGTCCCTAAACTCATCTTT.

The count of this clone is one. One base away lies a much larger clone, so this may be a sequencing read error. In the same sample, other DNA sequences code for this CDR3. The chain uses TRDV2 and TRDJ1; 8 positions match TRDD3. V was clipped by 5 bases and J by 5 bases; unmatched bases: 6. Germline values: CDR1 GEAIGNYY, CDR2 EKD. The CDR3 has 13 residues. For the CDR3, the DNA is TGTGCCTGTGTTCTCTGGGGGACGGATAAACTCATCTTT. Translation gives CACVLWGTDKLIF.

This chain connects TRDV2 to TRDJ1; D perhaps matches TRDD3 (6 bases). The CDR3 loop spans 18 amino acids. Between the trimmed V and J ends, which lost 3 bases and 0 bases, there was a span of 22 bases. Germline V lookup: CDR1 GEAIGNYY, CDR2 EKD. The CDR3 is CACDGVRLGDAYTDKLIF. DNA for the CDR3: TGTGCCTGTGACGGGGTACGACTGGGAGACGCGTACACCGATAAACTCATCTTT.

This clone turned up a few times. This chain joins TRDV2 and TRDJ1; D possibly corresponds to TRDD3 (6 bases). This CDR3 is 17 amino acids long. The germline V gene encodes CDR1 GEAIGNYY and CDR2 EKD. The ends were cut back, 0 bases at V and 3 bases at J, with 19 bases in the middle. CDR3 nucleotide sequence: TGTGCCTGTGACACCGTATCTGGGGACACTGAACCCGATAAACTCATCTTT. Protein sequence: CACDTVSGDTEPDKLIF.

This rearrangement joins TRDV2 to TRDJ1; D gene uncertain. Germline V gives CDR1 GEAIGNYY, CDR2 EKD. Trimming pared 2 bases from V and 1 base from J, leaving 10 bases between. The CDR3 consists of 14 residues. CDR3 in amino acids: CACDMVSATDKLIF. The CDR3, as DNA: TGTGCCTGTGACATGGTCTCCGCCACCGATAAACTCATCTTT.

This clone was seen more than once but under ten times. A much larger clone differs by one base, so this may be a read error. The chain couples TRDV2 to TRDJ3; 10 bases are a match to TRDD3. This CDR3 is 20 amino acids long. The germline V gene encodes CDR1 GEAIGNYY and CDR2 EKD. The chain's CDR3 is CACDTPPLGDVSCDTRQMFF. The CDR3 DNA follows: TGTGCCTGTGACACTCCTCCACTGGGGGATGTTTCCTGTGACACCCGACAGATGTTTTTC.

Turning to this clone: One base away lies a much larger clone, so this may be a sequencing read error. The V gene is TRDV2, the J gene TRDJ1; 9 bases match TRDD3. With V trimmed by 0 bases and J by 3 bases, 13 bases remained unmatched. Germline loops: CDR1 GEAIGNYY, CDR2 EKD. The CDR3 length is 18 residues. The CDR3 DNA follows: TGTGCCTGTGACACCTTGGTACTGGGGGACTTGTACGCCGATAAACTCATCTTT. Translated: CACDTLVLGDLYADKLIF.